This TCR beta chain was profiled in a study of cytotoxic CD8 clonotypes in ibrutinib-treated CLL. TCRdb's copy holds only in-frame clones and misses some; the assay was immunoSEQ multiplex PCR. The profile shows about 200,000 clones, about 75% of them singletons. This clone occurred a few times. The sequence derives from a human donor with chronic lymphocytic leukemia. The sequencing here drew on PBMCs, taken after 12 months of ibrutinib treatment.

CDR3 residues: CASSPLGHDYGYTF. CDR3 nucleotides: TGCGCCAGCAGCCCCCTCGGACATGATTATGGCTACACCTTC. The rearrangement joins TRBV4-1 to TRBJ1-2; D possibly corresponds to TRBD1 (5 bases). The germline V gene has CDR1 MGHRA and CDR2 YSYEKL. V was cut by 4 bases and J by 5 bases, with 14 bases left in between. The CDR3 totals 14 residues.